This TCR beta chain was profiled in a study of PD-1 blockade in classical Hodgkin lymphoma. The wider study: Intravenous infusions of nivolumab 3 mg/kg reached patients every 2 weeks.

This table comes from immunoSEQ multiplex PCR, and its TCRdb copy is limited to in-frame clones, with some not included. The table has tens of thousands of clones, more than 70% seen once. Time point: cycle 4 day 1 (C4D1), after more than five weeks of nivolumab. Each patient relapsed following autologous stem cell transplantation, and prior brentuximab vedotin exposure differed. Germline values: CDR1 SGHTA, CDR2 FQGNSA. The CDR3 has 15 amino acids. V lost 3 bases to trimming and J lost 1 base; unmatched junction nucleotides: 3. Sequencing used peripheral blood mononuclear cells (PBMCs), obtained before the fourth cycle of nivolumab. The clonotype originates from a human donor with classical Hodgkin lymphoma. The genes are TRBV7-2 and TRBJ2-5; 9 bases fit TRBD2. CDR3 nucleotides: TGTGCCAGCAGCTTCCAAGCGGGGGGCCAAGAGACCCAGTACTTC. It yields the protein CASSFQAGGQETQYF.